Included here is one T cell receptor beta chain sequence, with context. Its antigen is not known. The entry originates in a study of cytomegalovirus exposure and HLA in healthy donors. Regarding the study as a whole: An assumption of roughly uniform sequencing depth across donors underlay the presence/absence analyses. The study flagged 150 to 200 TCR beta chains as cytomegalovirus-associated.

The CDR3 covers 13 residues. Germline CDR1 is SGHTA and CDR2 is FQGNSA. Trimming took off 4 bases at V and 0 bases at J, with 6 bases between the two ends. PCR employed 60 Vbeta and 13 Jbeta primers. Some clones are missing from TCRdb's copy, which holds only in-frame ones; the method was immunoSEQ multiplex PCR. The repertoire has some 120,000 clones, approximately 72% of them found once; the top ten carry 7.5% to 9.5%. V is TRBV7-2 and J is TRBJ1-2, with no clear D. The sequence derives from a woman between 50 and 59 years old in good health and CMV-seropositive. The sequencing sample was made of PBMCs. For the CDR3, the DNA is TGTGCCAGCAGCTACAGAGCTAACTATGGCTACACCTTC. Translated, it gives CASSYRANYGYTF.